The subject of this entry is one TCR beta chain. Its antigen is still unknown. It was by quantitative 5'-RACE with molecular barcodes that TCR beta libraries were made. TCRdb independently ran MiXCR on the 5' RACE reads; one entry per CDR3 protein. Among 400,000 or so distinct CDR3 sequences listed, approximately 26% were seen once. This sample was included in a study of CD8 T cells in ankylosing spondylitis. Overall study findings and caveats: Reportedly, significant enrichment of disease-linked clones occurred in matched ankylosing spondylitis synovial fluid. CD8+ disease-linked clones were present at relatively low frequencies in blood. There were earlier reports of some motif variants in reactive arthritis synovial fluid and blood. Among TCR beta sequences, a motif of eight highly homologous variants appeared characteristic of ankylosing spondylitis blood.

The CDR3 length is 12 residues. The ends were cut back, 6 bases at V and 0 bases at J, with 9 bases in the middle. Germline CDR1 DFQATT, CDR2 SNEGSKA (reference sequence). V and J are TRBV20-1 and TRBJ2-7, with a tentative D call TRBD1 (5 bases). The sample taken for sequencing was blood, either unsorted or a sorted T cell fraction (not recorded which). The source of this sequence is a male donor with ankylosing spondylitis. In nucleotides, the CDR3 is TGCAGTGCGTCAGGGATCTCCTACGAGCAGTACTTC. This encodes CSASGISYEQYF.